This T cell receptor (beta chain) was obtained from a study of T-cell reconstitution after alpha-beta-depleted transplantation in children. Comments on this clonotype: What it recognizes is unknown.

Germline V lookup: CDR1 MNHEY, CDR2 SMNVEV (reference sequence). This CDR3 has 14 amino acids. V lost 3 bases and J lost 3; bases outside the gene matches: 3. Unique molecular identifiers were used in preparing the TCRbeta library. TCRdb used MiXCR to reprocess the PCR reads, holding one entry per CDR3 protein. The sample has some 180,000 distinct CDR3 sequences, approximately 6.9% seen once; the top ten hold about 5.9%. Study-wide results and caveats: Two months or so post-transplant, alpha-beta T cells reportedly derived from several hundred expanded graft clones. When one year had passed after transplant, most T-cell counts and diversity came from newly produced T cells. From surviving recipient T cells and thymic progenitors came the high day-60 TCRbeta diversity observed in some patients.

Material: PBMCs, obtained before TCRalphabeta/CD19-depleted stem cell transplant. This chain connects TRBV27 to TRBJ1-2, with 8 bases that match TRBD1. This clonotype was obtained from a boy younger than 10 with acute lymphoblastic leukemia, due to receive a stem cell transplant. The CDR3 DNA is TGTGCCAGCAGTTTGCAGGGGGCTGACTATGGCTACACCTTC. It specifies CASSLQGADYGYTF.